This T cell receptor (beta chain) is drawn from a study of OX40 agonist ivuxolimab in advanced cancers. Germline CDR1 is KGHSH and CDR2 is LQKENI. CDR3 length equals 14 residues. With V trimmed by 2 bases and J by 4 bases, 3 bases remained unmatched. This table comes from immunoSEQ multiplex PCR, and its TCRdb copy is limited to in-frame clones, with some not included. The data contain fewer than 40,000 clones, roughly 90% of them singletons. The gene calls are TRBV18 and TRBJ1-2; 8 positions match TRBD1. The receptor's source is an adult with an advanced solid tumor such as melanoma, head and neck, liver or kidney cancer. The sample consisted of CD4+ or CD8+ T cells sorted from blood, taken in a trial of the OX40 agonist ivuxolimab. The chain's CDR3 is CASSPDRGIYGYTF. Here the CDR3 DNA reads TGTGCCAGCTCACCAGACAGGGGTATCTATGGCTACACCTTC.